A single sample gave rise to the 10 T cell receptor beta chains below, sequenced in a study of cytomegalovirus exposure and HLA in healthy donors (dated by TCRdb to the late 2010s). Library preparation employed the immunoSEQ multiplex PCR assay. A mixture of 60 forward primers for TCR Vbeta segments and 13 reverse primers for TCR Jbeta segments was used in the multiplex PCR. TCRdb provides this immuneACCESS table in a form limited to in-frame rearrangements. Some clones are lacking; in checked studies, under half of them reflect an unresolved V gene, and why the rest are absent is not known. The sample profile shows 140,000 to 150,000 clones; approximately 82% of them were found once. The biggest ten clones account for more than 9.5% of the sample. The sample was PBMCs. These receptors originate from a woman aged 55-75 years in good health and CMV-seropositive.

The chain links TRBV5-4 to TRBJ2-5; TRBD2 might be the D (5 bases). The CDR3 totals 18 residues. V was shortened by 0 bases and J by 2 bases, with 20 bases between the two germline ends. The germline gives CDR1 SGHNT, CDR2 YYREEE (reference sequence). The CDR3 protein is CASSLGTPINIIQETQYF. For the CDR3, the DNA is TGTGCCAGCAGCTTGGGGACTCCGATCAATATCATTCAAGAGACCCAGTACTTC.

The chain joins TRBV27 to TRBJ2-2; TRBD2 matches 11 bases. Trimming took 0 bases from V and 6 from J; bases not matched to a gene: 0. The germline CDR1 and CDR2 sequences are MNHEY and SMNVEV (reference sequence). The CDR3 contains 15 residues. CDR3 DNA sequence: TGTGCCAGCAGTTTATCACTAGCGGGAGCCGGGGAGCTGTTTTTT. This translates into CASSLSLAGAGELFF.

This clone was detected only a few times. The genes are TRBV11-3 and TRBJ2-1; weak D call: TRBD1 (5 bases). CDR1 is SGHNT, CDR2 YENEEA, per germline. CDR3 length equals 15 residues. V was cut by 5 bases and J by 7 bases, with 18 bases left in between. The CDR3 loop reads CASSGNWGPLNEQFF. The CDR3 nucleotides read TGTGCCAGCAGCGGAAACTGGGGCCCACTAAATGAGCAGTTCTTC.

This rearrangement joins TRBV28 to TRBJ2-2; 13 nucleotides agree with TRBD2. Germline V gives CDR1 MDHEN, CDR2 SYDVKM. This CDR3 contains 15 residues. Trimming at V came to 8 bases and at J to 4 bases, leaving 4 bases not matched to a gene. The CDR3 DNA reads as TGTGCCAGCTCCGGACTAGCGGGAGTCACCGGGGAGCTGTTTTTT. Protein sequence: CASSGLAGVTGELFF.

This clone turned up a few times. The chain has TRBV19 and TRBJ2-7; D might be TRBD2 (5 bases). The CDR3 extends over 15 amino acids. CDR1 is LNHDA and CDR2 is SQIVND in the germline V gene (reference sequence). V shed 1 base and J shed 7 bases, with 17 bases lying between them. The CDR3 loop reads CASSIGGQEIGEQYF. The CDR3 DNA is TGTGCCAGTAGTATAGGAGGGCAGGAGATTGGTGAGCAGTACTTC.

The chain links TRBV5-6 to TRBJ2-7, with D tentatively TRBD1 (7 bases). The germline CDR1 and CDR2 sequences are SGHDT and YYEEEE. The length of the CDR3 is 17 residues. V dropped 5 bases and J dropped 4 bases, with 25 bases sitting between them. The CDR3 DNA reads as TGTGCCAGCAGGTCCGGGGGTCAAGGGGGCGTTGGGTACGAGCAGTACTTC. Translated, it gives CASRSGGQGGVGYEQYF.

This clone was observed once. The gene calls are TRBV6-1 and TRBJ1-2; 12 nucleotides agree with TRBD1. The germline CDR1 and CDR2 sequences are MNHNS and SASEGT. The trim removed 6 bases at V and 2 bases at J, leaving 4 bases unmatched. The CDR3 sequence is 15 residues long. CDR3 region: CASSRGTGGNYGYTF. The CDR3 DNA is TGTGCCAGCAGCCGGGGGACAGGGGGCAACTATGGCTACACCTTC.

With regard to this clone: The junction shows a germline mismatch at one end, possibly a read error. The gene calls are TRBV7-7 and TRBJ2-7, with TRBD2 matching 7 bases. This CDR3 contains 15 residues. The germline V gene has CDR1 SSHAT and CDR2 FNYEAQ (reference sequence). As DNA, the CDR3 is TGTGCTAGCAGGCCTCTCCGCGGGAGATCGGAAGAGCAGTACTTC. Translation gives CASRPLRGRSEEQYF.

The J gene is TRBJ2-1, the V gene TRBV11-2; weak D call: TRBD1 (5 bases). CDR3 size: 15 residues. Per germline, CDR1 SGHAT and CDR2 FQNNGV. The V end lost 2 bases, the J end lost 7 bases, and 15 bases lay between the germline ends. For the CDR3, the DNA is TGTGCCAGCAGCTTAAACTGGGGCCCACTAAATGAGCAGTTCTTC. It encodes CASSLNWGPLNEQFF. The complete variable domain, with remaining parts taken from reference TRBV11-2 and TRBJ2-1, reads EAGVAQSPRYKIIEKRQSVAFWCNPISGHATLYWYQQILGQGPKLLIQFQNNGVVDDSQLPKDRFSAERLKGVDSTLKIQPAKLEDSAVYLCASSLNWGPLNEQFFGPGTRLTVL.

This chain links TRBV6-5 with TRBJ2-2; 8 positions agree with TRBD1. CDR3 length: 12 residues. J gave up 6 bases and V 10 bases, and 4 bases lay outside the gene matches. Germline CDR1 is MNHEY and CDR2 is SVGAGI. The CDR3: CATLTGAGELFF. The CDR3 DNA reads TGTGCCACCCTGACAGGGGCCGGGGAGCTGTTTTTT.